One and the same sample provided the 31 T cell receptor beta chains below, sequenced in a study of CXCR3-negative and CXCR3-positive naive CD8 T cells. Broader study findings: A higher hydrophobicity marked the TRB CDR3s of CXCR3-positive naive cells versus CXCR3-negative naive cells.

These receptors are not linked to any known antigen. 5' RACE that incorporated UMI labels was used to prepare the TRB cDNA libraries. Each CDR3 protein gets one entry in TCRdb, which reprocessed the 5' RACE reads and gives no DNA. Its table lists about 120,000 distinct CDR3 sequences. Input material: naive CXCR3+ CD8+ T cells from blood. This sample's subset: CD45RO-CCR7+CD27+CD95- naive CD8+ T cells expressing CXCR3 (TNR3+). The receptors derive from a human donor in good health. Some clones in this sample may be carry-over from other donors' samples.

V gene TRBV12-5 combines with J gene TRBJ1-5. The CDR3 covers 15 residues. CDR1 is LGHNT and CDR2 is FRNRAP in the germline V gene. The CDR3 reads CASGLADNSNQPQHF.

The V call is TRBV5-1, the J call TRBJ2-7; the TCRdb call, TRBD1, lacks DNA for checking. The CDR3 is made up of 14 amino acids. The V gene's germline CDR1 is SGHRS and CDR2 YFSETQ. CDR3 residues: CASSAGTGINEQYF.

The CDR3 sequence is CASSPGTGKNTGELFF. The chain combines TRBV5-1 with TRBJ2-2; the D gene TCRdb calls, TRBD1, cannot be checked with no DNA. CDR3 length equals 16 residues. The germline V gene has CDR1 SGHRS and CDR2 YFSETQ.

The chain uses TRBV29-1 and TRBJ2-1; TCRdb's D gene call, TRBD1, goes unchecked for lack of DNA. The CDR3 contains 16 residues. CDR1 and CDR2 (germline): SQVTM, ANQGSEA. The CDR3 is CSVEDHGTGFSDEQFF.

The CDR3 loop is CASRPSSEGLAETQYF. This chain uses TRBV6-5 with TRBJ2-5; TCRdb's D call, TRBD1, is unchecked because there is no DNA. The CDR3 totals 16 residues. Germline loops: CDR1 MNHEY, CDR2 SVGAGI.

The chain employs TRBV14 and TRBJ2-5; TCRdb's D call of TRBD1 is untestable without DNA. CDR1 and CDR2 (germline): SGHDN, FVKESK. The CDR3 is made up of 16 amino acids. This CDR3 is CASSQVLSTAGETQYF. Using reference TRBV14 and TRBJ2-5 for the parts outside the CDR3, the full variable domain is EAGVTQFPSHSVIEKGQTVTLRCDPISGHDNLYWYRRVMGKEIKFLLHFVKESKQDESGMPNNRFLAERTGGTYSTLKVQPAELEDSGVYFCASSQVLSTAGETQYFGPGTRLLVL.

The chain is built from TRBV19 and TRBJ1-1; TCRdb designates TRBD1, a call that cannot be tested without DNA. This CDR3 spans 14 amino acids. Germline V gene sequence: CDR1 LNHDA, CDR2 SQIVND (reference sequence). The CDR3 sequence: CASSWDRGSAEAFF.

CDR3 amino acids: CSVLLPGQGSYEQYF. The J gene is TRBJ2-7, the V gene TRBV29-1; the TCRdb call, TRBD1, lacks DNA for checking. The CDR3 loop spans 15 amino acids. Germline lookup yields CDR1 SQVTM and CDR2 ANQGSEA.

This chain links TRBV29-1 with TRBJ2-7; the TCRdb D gene call, TRBD1, has no DNA to confirm it. Germline values: CDR1 SQVTM, CDR2 ANQGSEA. This CDR3 has 12 residues. The CDR3 sequence: CSAGTGNYEQYF.

The chain couples TRBV25-1 to TRBJ2-7; TCRdb calls TRBD1, which cannot be checked without DNA. The germline gives CDR1 MGHDK, CDR2 SYGVNS. CDR3 size: 13 residues. The CDR3 sequence is CASTGQGRYEQYF.

V gene TRBV14 combines with J gene TRBJ2-7. The germline CDR1 and CDR2 sequences are SGHDN and FVKESK. The CDR3 runs 14 residues. The CDR3 here is CASSPILSSYEQYF.

The chain recombines TRBV5-8 with TRBJ1-1. Germline V gives CDR1 SGHTS, CDR2 YDEGEE. The CDR3 has 13 amino acids. CDR3 residues: CASSLYLAGEAFF.

The J gene is TRBJ1-2, the V gene TRBV19; TCRdb gives TRBD1 as the D gene, but with no DNA this cannot be confirmed. The CDR3 contains 15 residues. Germline CDR1 LNHDA, CDR2 SQIVND (reference sequence). CDR3 sequence reads: CASSLTGGFRLGYTF.

The chain uses TRBV20-1 and TRBJ2-3. This CDR3 has 15 residues. CDR1 and CDR2 (germline): DFQATT, SNEGSKA (reference sequence). This chain's CDR3 is CSARDLGLAIDTQYF.

The chain recombines TRBV21-1 with TRBJ2-7; the D call from TCRdb, TRBD1, cannot be confirmed without DNA. TRBV21-1 is deemed a pseudogene. CDR3 length: 19 amino acids. The chain's CDR3 is CASSKGRQGPPHITYEQYF.

The V and J genes are TRBV6-2 or TRBV6-3 and TRBJ2-2. The length of the CDR3 is 15 residues. Germline-derived CDR1 and CDR2 are MNHEY and SVGEGT. The CDR3 loop is CASTESILHTGELFF.

The rearrangement joins TRBV19 to TRBJ1-1; TCRdb's assignment of TRBD1 cannot be checked, as there is no DNA. This CDR3 region has 17 residues. Germline V gives CDR1 LNHDA, CDR2 SQIVND (reference sequence). This CDR3 is CASSVHRDRGANTEAFF.

The V gene is TRBV6-5, the J gene TRBJ1-5; the D call of TRBD1 rests on TCRdb alone, since no DNA is present to check it. Germline CDR1 reads MNHEY; CDR2 reads SVGAGI. The CDR3 consists of 14 residues. The CDR3 loop is CASSYAGARQPQHF.

The chain joins TRBV10-3 to TRBJ1-2. Per germline, CDR1 ENHRY and CDR2 SYGVKD. The CDR3 consists of 14 residues. The CDR3 protein is CAISGFPQNYGYTF.

V gene TRBV12-3 or TRBV12-4 combines with J gene TRBJ2-5. This CDR3 is built from 12 residues. The CDR3 sequence: CASSFGVETQYF.

The chain carries TRBV10-3 and TRBJ2-1; TCRdb's D gene call, TRBD2, goes unchecked for lack of DNA. Per germline, CDR1 ENHRY and CDR2 SYGVKD. This CDR3 comprises 16 residues. CDR3 residues: CAITSGDSGIYNEQFF.

The V and J genes are TRBV29-1 and TRBJ2-5; TCRdb proposes TRBD1, but this gene call is untestable without DNA. CDR1 SQVTM and CDR2 ANQGSEA come from the germline V gene. This CDR3 is built from 15 residues. The CDR3 sequence: CSVELVDRAEETQYF.

The chain uses TRBV25-1 and TRBJ2-5; TCRdb's D call, TRBD1, is unchecked because there is no DNA. The CDR3 is 15 amino acids. Germline assignment: CDR1 MGHDK and CDR2 SYGVNS. CDR3 region: CASRDQQGKQETQYF. Full variable domain (remainder filled in from reference TRBV25-1 and TRBJ2-5): EADIYQTPRYLVIGTGKKITLECSQTMGHDKMYWYQQDPGMELHLIHYSYGVNSTEKGDLSSESTVSRIRTEHFPLTLESARPSHTSQYLCASRDQQGKQETQYFGPGTRLLVL.

The chain has TRBV6-2 or TRBV6-3 and TRBJ2-3; TCRdb outputs TRBD2, but without DNA this stays unchecked. This CDR3 region has 14 residues. Germline CDR1 is MNHEY and CDR2 is SVGEGT. The CDR3 sequence: CVTPWTTYTDTQYF.

V usage is TRBV2 and J usage is TRBJ2-7; TCRdb reports TRBD1, a call that lacks DNA to check it against. Per the germline V gene, CDR1 is SNHLY and CDR2 is FYNNEI. CDR3 length equals 14 residues. This CDR3 reads CASRPGQGANEQYF.

The V gene is TRBV29-1, the J gene TRBJ2-7; lacking DNA, the TRBD2 call made by TCRdb goes unchecked. Germline V lookup: CDR1 SQVTM, CDR2 ANQGSEA. The CDR3 is 15 residues long. The CDR3 sequence is CSVDNGLSGTYEQYF.

This chain links TRBV7-2 with TRBJ2-1; as DNA is missing, the TRBD2 call by TCRdb cannot be tested. Germline loops: CDR1 SGHTA, CDR2 FQGNSA. This CDR3 is 15 amino acids long. This CDR3 reads CASSLVAGVHNEKFF. Complete variable domain (other parts from reference TRBV7-2 and TRBJ2-1): GAGVSQSPSNKVTEKGKDVELRCDPISGHTALYWYRQSLGQGLEFLIYFQGNSAPDKSGLPSDRFSAERTGGSVSTLTIQRTQQEDSAVYLCASSLVAGVHNEKFFGPGTRLTVL.

This rearrangement joins TRBV29-1 to TRBJ2-2; the D gene TCRdb calls, TRBD2, cannot be checked with no DNA. CDR3 size: 12 residues. Germline V gives CDR1 SQVTM, CDR2 ANQGSEA. CDR3 amino acids: CTTTSNTGELFF.

J is TRBJ1-1 and V is TRBV4-2. Germline CDR1 and CDR2: LGHNA and YNFKEQ. The CDR3 has 12 residues. The CDR3 reads CASSQDRTEAFF.

The chain couples TRBV20-1 to TRBJ2-1; TCRdb indicates TRBD2, and absent DNA this call remains unverified. The CDR3 contains 12 residues. Germline values: CDR1 DFQATT, CDR2 SNEGSKA (reference sequence). This CDR3 reads CSARWEGSEQFF.

This chain joins TRBV25-1 and TRBJ1-2. The CDR3 is 14 amino acids. The V gene's germline CDR1 is MGHDK and CDR2 SYGVNS. The CDR3 loop is CASSDPLGVIGYTF.